These 29 T cell receptor beta chains came from one sample sequenced in a study of vaccination and CD4 T cells after COVID-19. The Oncomine TCR Beta short-read assay was applied to DNA of cultured CD4+ T cells. TCRdb processed the PCR reads anew with MiXCR; each CDR3 protein has one entry. The table includes about 13,000 distinct CDR3 sequences, 70% to 75% detected once. The treatment was: approximately nine-day PBMC culture with coronavirus spike peptide pools or control peptides (ViraFEST assay). Their recognized antigens are unknown. This material consisted of CD4+ T cells from blood, cultured in vitro, taken after SARS-CoV-2 vaccination. The receptors stem from a human donor who received a COVID-19 vaccine.

The chain has TRBV7-4 and TRBJ1-4, with a tentative D call TRBD1 (6 bases). The CDR3 is made up of 16 amino acids. With 5 bases removed from V and 5 bases from J, the gap between germline ends came to 18 bases. The germline gives CDR1 SGHVT, CDR2 SQSDAQ. The chain's CDR3 is CASSGQGWESNEKLFF. The CDR3 region has the DNA TGTGCCAGCAGCGGCCAGGGGTGGGAGTCAAATGAAAAACTGTTTTTT.

CDR3 sequence: CASSRLTTYGYTF. CDR3 coding DNA: TGTGCCAGCAGTCGTCTTACGACCTATGGCTACACCTTC. This chain links TRBV2 with TRBJ1-2, with D unresolved. Trimming shortened V by 5 bases and J by 4 bases, and 11 bases separated the two germline ends. The CDR3 runs 13 residues. CDR1 is SNHLY, CDR2 FYNNEI, per germline. The whole variable domain, remainder taken from reference TRBV2 and TRBJ1-2, is EPEVTQTPSHQVTQMGQEVILRCVPISNHLYFYWYRQILGQKVEFLVSFYNNEISEKSEIFDDQFSVERPDGSNFTLKIRSTKLEDSAMYFCASSRLTTYGYTFGSGTRLTVV.

Only a few counts were recorded for this clonotype. V and J are TRBV7-8 and TRBJ2-3, with TRBD2 matching over 8 bases. The CDR3 length is 16 residues. Germline V gives CDR1 SGHVS, CDR2 FQNEAQ. Trimming at V came to 1 base and at J to 4 bases, leaving 7 bases not matched to a gene. The CDR3 spells CASSLVSGGAADTQYF. Written as DNA, the CDR3 is TGTGCCAGCAGCTTAGTCTCCGGGGGGGCAGCAGATACGCAGTATTTT.

This clonotype was counted a few times. V gene TRBV6-2 or TRBV6-3 combines with J gene TRBJ2-3, with 12 bases fitting TRBD2. The CDR3 sequence is 15 residues long. CDR1 is MNHEY and CDR2 is SVGEGT in the germline V gene. The V and J ends lost 9 bases and 4 bases, in that order; junction bases with no gene match: 8. The CDR3 protein is CASSRGLAGPDTQYF. The CDR3 region has the DNA TGTGCCAGTTCACGAGGACTAGCGGGGCCAGATACGCAGTATTTT.

This clonotype came up a few times. The CDR3 is CASSRTAFNTGELFF. In DNA, the CDR3 is TGTGCCAGCAGCCGGACAGCGTTTAACACCGGGGAGCTGTTTTTT. The chain links TRBV7-6 to TRBJ2-2; D might be TRBD1 (6 bases). This CDR3 contains 15 residues. V was pared by 5 bases and J by 2 bases, with 12 bases between. CDR1 and CDR2 (germline): SGHVS, FNYEAQ.

The chain couples TRBV9 to TRBJ2-3; 9 nucleotides align to TRBD1. The CDR3 is made up of 16 amino acids. Trimming took 2 bases from V and 0 from J; bases not matched to a gene: 4. CDR1 SGDLS and CDR2 YYNGEE come from the germline V gene. For the CDR3, the DNA is TGTGCCAGCAGCGTCGGACAGGGGCGCAGCACAGATACGCAGTATTTT. Translated, it gives CASSVGQGRSTDTQYF.

This clonotype has just one count. The chain links TRBV19 to TRBJ2-5; TRBD2 might be the D (5 bases). Germline values: CDR1 LNHDA, CDR2 SQIVND (reference sequence). The CDR3 is 14 residues long. The V end was cut by 4 bases, the J end by 1 base, with 10 bases between. Written as DNA, the CDR3 is TGTGCCAGTAGTAGGAGGTCATTCCAAGAGACCCAGTACTTC. It codes for CASSRRSFQETQYF.

The chain is built from TRBV19 and TRBJ2-5, with TRBD2 as a possible D gene (5 bases). V was trimmed by 5 bases and J by 4 bases, leaving 26 bases between them. There are 18 residues in the CDR3. CDR1 is LNHDA and CDR2 is SQIVND in the germline V gene (reference sequence). In DNA form, the CDR3 reads TGTGCCAGTAGTGGAAGCGTTCGGGTTGGAGGACGGACAGAGACCCAGTACTTC. This sequence encodes CASSGSVRVGGRTETQYF.

The chain is built from TRBV7-9 and TRBJ1-1, with TRBD1 matching over 7 bases. The V gene's germline CDR1 is SEHNR and CDR2 FQNEAQ (reference sequence). Trimming removed 1 base from V and 3 bases from J; junction bases left unmatched: 2. The CDR3 runs to 14 residues. The CDR3 sequence is CASSLEGQDTEAFF. DNA for the CDR3: TGTGCCAGCAGCTTAGAAGGACAGGACACTGAAGCTTTCTTT.

This clonotype was found a few times. J is TRBJ1-1 and V is TRBV6-5, with 12 bases matching TRBD1. Trimming removed 4 bases from V and 7 bases from J; junction bases left unmatched: 7. The CDR3 has 15 residues. CDR1 is MNHEY and CDR2 is SVGAGI in the germline V gene. CDR3 sequence reads: CASSLPGQGAVEAFF. The CDR3 nucleotides read TGTGCCAGCAGTTTACCGGGACAGGGGGCAGTTGAAGCTTTCTTT.

This chain joins TRBV2 and TRBJ1-3; D is undetermined. Germline V CDR1 and CDR2: SNHLY, FYNNEI. This CDR3 spans 16 amino acids. The germline V and J ends were trimmed by 7 bases and 4 bases, with 20 bases remaining between them. CDR3 nucleotide sequence: TGTGCCAGCAAAGTTAGCCGGGTCCGAGGCGGAAACACCATATATTTT. Its translation is CASKVSRVRGGNTIYF.

This clonotype counts as medium-sized. For the CDR3, the DNA is TGTGCCTGGAGTGTAAGGGGGGCAGATACGCAGTATTTT. Its protein product is CAWSVRGADTQYF. The chain recombines TRBV30 with TRBJ2-3; either TRBD1 or TRBD2 may supply D (6 bases each). The germline V gene has CDR1 GTSNPN and CDR2 SVGIG (reference sequence). V was shortened by 0 bases and J by 4 bases, with 8 bases between the two germline ends. The CDR3 runs to 13 residues. The full variable domain, with the rest looked up from reference TRBV30 and TRBJ2-3, is SQTIHQWPATLVQPVGSPLSLECTVEGTSNPNLYWYRQAAGRGLQLLFYSVGIGQISSEVPQNLSASRPQDRQFILSSKKLLLSDSGFYLCAWSVRGADTQYFGPGTRLTVL.

The gene calls are TRBV15 and TRBJ1-2; D unclear. Looked up from germline, CDR1 is LNHNV and CDR2 is YYDKDF (reference sequence). V dropped 0 bases and J dropped 5 bases, with 10 bases sitting between them. The CDR3 has 14 amino acids. This chain's CDR3 is CATSRDKAGYGYTF. DNA of the CDR3: TGTGCCACCAGCAGAGATAAAGCGGGGTATGGCTACACCTTC.

The chain links TRBV10-1 to TRBJ2-5; 14 positions match TRBD2. CDR3 length: 19 amino acids. The J segment lost 2 bases and the V segment lost 3 bases, leaving 11 bases of the junction unmatched. Per germline, CDR1 WNHNN and CDR2 SYGVQD (reference sequence). The CDR3 bases are TGCGCCAGCAGTGACCCCCCGAGGACTAGCGGGGGGTTACAAGAGACCCAGTACTTC. Protein sequence: CASSDPPRTSGGLQETQYF.

The J gene is TRBJ2-6, the V gene TRBV6-1; TRBD2 might be the D (6 bases). V dropped 6 bases and J dropped 0 bases, with 9 bases sitting between them. Germline V CDR1 and CDR2: MNHNS, SASEGT. CDR3 size: 15 residues. The CDR3 sequence is CASRGLNSGANVLTF. CDR3 coding DNA: TGTGCCAGCAGGGGACTCAACTCTGGGGCCAACGTCCTGACTTTC.

The chain couples TRBV12-3 or TRBV12-4 to TRBJ2-1; possibly TRBD1 or TRBD2 for D (5 bases each). The CDR3 is 15 residues long. The V and J ends lost 6 bases and 3 bases respectively, with 15 bases between them. The CDR3 DNA reads as TGTGCCAGCAGACTAGGGGTAATCAGCTACAATGAGCAGTTCTTC. It codes for CASRLGVISYNEQFF.

This chain connects TRBV20-1 to TRBJ2-3; D tentatively fits TRBD1 or TRBD2 (6 bases each). The CDR3 loop spans 15 amino acids. Trimming removed 4 bases from V and 6 bases from J, with 20 bases in between. Per the germline V gene, CDR1 is DFQATT and CDR2 is SNEGSKA (reference sequence). CDR3: CSANRDFFLMDTQYF. As DNA, the CDR3 is TGCAGTGCTAACAGGGACTTTTTCCTGATGGATACGCAGTATTTT.

The rearrangement links TRBV2 to TRBJ2-5, with 7 bases aligning to TRBD1. The germline CDR1 and CDR2 sequences are SNHLY and FYNNEI. This CDR3 region has 16 residues. The V gene end was trimmed by 0 bases and the J gene end by 2 bases; junction bases not matched to a gene: 6. The CDR3: CASSEAAGTDQETQYF. The CDR3 nucleotides read TGTGCCAGCAGTGAAGCAGCCGGGACAGATCAAGAGACCCAGTACTTC.

This chain links TRBV19 with TRBJ1-2; D gene ambiguous. Per the germline V gene, CDR1 is LNHDA and CDR2 is SQIVND (reference sequence). Trimming took 2 bases from V and 5 from J, leaving 9 bases between them. The CDR3 consists of 13 residues. CDR3 region: CASSIPVAYGYTF. Here the CDR3 DNA reads TGTGCCAGTAGTATACCGGTAGCGTATGGCTACACCTTC.

This clonotype was counted between two and nine times. Here the CDR3 DNA reads TGTGCCAGTAGTATAGGGCAGGGTGATGGCTACACCTTC. Protein: CASSIGQGDGYTF. This sequence joins TRBV19 and TRBJ1-2; D is possibly TRBD1 (5 bases). This CDR3 contains 13 residues. Trimming shortened V by 1 base and J by 6 bases, and 9 bases separated the two germline ends. In germline, CDR1 is LNHDA, CDR2 SQIVND (reference sequence).

The chain combines TRBV7-9 with TRBJ2-2, with D unclear. This CDR3 has 13 residues. V gave up 1 base and J gave up 6 bases, with 6 bases separating them. CDR1 and CDR2 (germline): SEHNR, FQNEAQ (reference sequence). The CDR3 loop is CASSLVPAGELFF. In DNA form, the CDR3 reads TGTGCCAGCAGCTTAGTCCCGGCCGGGGAGCTGTTTTTT.

This clonotype was seen just once. This sequence joins TRBV5-1 and TRBJ2-3, with TRBD2 identical over 9 bases. Trimming cost V 4 bases and J 5 bases; bases outside gene matches: 8. Germline values: CDR1 SGHRS, CDR2 YFSETQ. This CDR3 spans 15 amino acids. The CDR3 protein is CASSPYASGVDTQYF. The CDR3 DNA sequence: TGCGCCAGCAGCCCGTACGCTAGCGGGGTAGATACGCAGTATTTT.

The chain joins TRBV2 to TRBJ1-2; 8 nucleotides align to TRBD1. V shed 6 bases, J shed 2 bases, and the junction held 2 bases outside the gene matches. The CDR3 runs to 13 residues. CDR1 is SNHLY, CDR2 FYNNEI, per germline. The CDR3 loop is CASRDRANYGYTF. The CDR3 region has the DNA TGTGCCAGCAGGGACAGGGCCAACTATGGCTACACCTTC.

This chain connects TRBV20-1 to TRBJ1-1, with D unclear. Germline V lookup: CDR1 DFQATT, CDR2 SNEGSKA (reference sequence). The CDR3 totals 14 residues. The V end was cut by 0 bases, the J end by 3 bases, with 11 bases between. The CDR3 bases are TGCAGTGCTAGAGATGGTGGGTTGGACACTGAAGCTTTCTTT. It codes for CSARDGGLDTEAFF.

The chain links TRBV7-8 to TRBJ1-6; 10 bases map to TRBD1. Germline V lookup: CDR1 SGHVS, CDR2 FQNEAQ. The V gene end was trimmed by 1 base and the J gene end by 9 bases; junction bases not matched to a gene: 6. The CDR3 has 16 amino acids. In nucleotides, the CDR3 is TGTGCCAGCAGCTTAGTAGGCGACAGGGGGCGTTCACCCCTCCACTTT. Protein sequence: CASSLVGDRGRSPLHF.

The J gene is TRBJ2-7, the V gene TRBV7-2; 8 bases map to TRBD2. The CDR3 totals 15 residues. Germline trimming cut 5 bases from V and 3 bases from J; bases unmatched to any gene: 9. CDR1 is SGHTA, CDR2 FQGNSA, per germline. The CDR3 protein is CASSPGGVRRYEQYF. The CDR3 DNA sequence: TGTGCCAGCAGCCCCGGGGGGGTTCGACGCTACGAGCAGTACTTC.

The chain has TRBV2 and TRBJ1-2, with TRBD1 matching 8 bases. The CDR3 is 14 residues long. J lost 4 bases, V lost 8 bases, and 9 bases had no gene match. Germline V lookup: CDR1 SNHLY, CDR2 FYNNEI. This CDR3 reads CASGRTGNGYGYTF. Here the CDR3 DNA reads TGTGCCAGCGGCAGGACAGGGAACGGCTATGGCTACACCTTC.

The rearrangement uses TRBV6-1 and TRBJ2-3; D perhaps matches TRBD1 (5 bases). The germline V gene encodes CDR1 MNHNS and CDR2 SASEGT. The CDR3 is 15 residues long. V was trimmed by 5 bases and J by 2 bases, leaving 14 bases between them. CDR3 coding DNA: TGTGCCAGCAGTCAACTTAGGGGATACACAGATACGCAGTATTTT. This encodes CASSQLRGYTDTQYF.

This chain uses TRBV12-3 or TRBV12-4 with TRBJ2-7; no firm D call. Trimming took off 3 bases at V and 2 bases at J, with 2 bases between the two ends. This CDR3 is 11 amino acids long. CDR3 in amino acids: CASSFAYEQYF. DNA for the CDR3: TGTGCCAGCAGTTTCGCCTACGAGCAGTACTTC.